Below are 26 T cell receptor beta chains sequenced from a single sample in a study of regulatory T cells in long-lasting Graves disease. Investigators prepared the TCR beta libraries by applying iRepertoire HTBI primers and Arm-PCR of CDR3 regions. TCRdb independently ran MiXCR on the multiplex PCR reads; one entry per CDR3 protein. The sample includes 390,000 or so distinct CDR3 sequences, more than 20% of them seen just once. Time point here: persistent/refractory GD, antithyroid drugs over 5 years with positive TRAb. Researchers made the TCR library from RNA that was extracted from PBMCs. The sequenced sample was peripheral blood mononuclear cells (PBMCs), obtained when the disease was refractory, from a patient treated with antithyroid drugs. These receptors all come from a woman aged 35 to 49 with Graves disease.

J is TRBJ2-7 and V is TRBV28; 10 bases match TRBD1. The CDR3 loop spans 13 amino acids. Germline CDR1 is MDHEN and CDR2 is SYDVKM. With 11 bases clipped from V and 3 bases from J, the junction kept 7 bases outside the gene matches. The CDR3 bases are TGTGCCTGGAGTGGGGACAGGGGCTACGAGCAGTACTTC. Translating it yields CAWSGDRGYEQYF.

This chain links TRBV6-1 with TRBJ2-5; the D gene is possibly TRBD1 (5 bases). This CDR3 is 14 amino acids long. Trimming took 7 bases from V and 4 from J, leaving 16 bases between them. From germline, CDR1 is MNHNS and CDR2 SASEGT. Here the CDR3 reads CASNKGQGGETQYF. CDR3 in DNA: TGTGCCAGCAATAAGGGGCAGGGTGGAGAGACCCAGTACTTC.

This clonotype was seen repeatedly, ten times or more. For the CDR3, the DNA is TGTGCCAGCAGCTCAGGGACAGGTGTTTTTGGGGCCAACGTCCTGACTTTC. This sequence encodes CASSSGTGVFGANVLTF. The chain is built from TRBV11-1 and TRBJ2-6; the match to TRBD1 covers 8 bases. The CDR3 is 17 residues long. Trimming cost V 4 bases and J 3 bases; bases outside gene matches: 8. Per the germline V gene, CDR1 is SGHAT and CDR2 is FQDESV (reference sequence).

The table lists this clonotype with many counts. The chain carries TRBV13 and TRBJ2-5; D remains unclear. Germline CDR1 reads PRHDT; CDR2 reads FYEKMQ (reference sequence). With 3 bases removed from V and 0 bases from J, the gap between germline ends came to 14 bases. This CDR3 is 16 amino acids long. The CDR3 DNA reads TGTGCCAGCAGCTTTGCGATCGGAAGGAACCAAGAGACCCAGTACTTC. Its translation: CASSFAIGRNQETQYF.

This clonotype has only a few counts. This chain joins TRBV10-3 and TRBJ1-5, with TRBD1 matching 7 bases. Per germline, CDR1 ENHRY and CDR2 SYGVKD. The CDR3 runs 14 residues. V trimming: 1 base; J trimming: 4 bases; junction bases outside the gene matches: 1. DNA of the CDR3: TGTGCCATCAGTGAGTTACAGGGGAATCAGCCCCAGCATTTT. This translates into CAISELQGNQPQHF.

Here the CDR3 reads CSAKRGIQETQYF. CDR3 bases: TGCAGTGCTAAACGAGGGATCCAAGAGACCCAGTACTTC. V is TRBV20-1 and J is TRBJ2-5; a possible D gene is TRBD2 (5 bases). V lost 4 bases and J 1 base, leaving 10 bases between the germline ends. Per germline, CDR1 DFQATT and CDR2 SNEGSKA (reference sequence). The length of the CDR3 is 13 residues.

As regards this clonotype: It differs at one base from a far larger clone, so likely a read error. This chain joins TRBV2 and TRBJ2-7, with a possible D match to TRBD1 (6 bases). Germline CDR1 SNHLY, CDR2 FYNNEI. CDR3 size: 19 residues. Trimming took off 5 bases at V and 3 bases at J, with 29 bases between the two ends. This chain's CDR3 is CASSSWKASGQLKRYEQYF. DNA of the CDR3: TGTGCCAGCAGTTCTTGGAAGGCCTCTGGACAGCTTAAACGCTACGAGCAGTACTTC.

This clonotype was seen many times. V is TRBV2 and J is TRBJ2-7, with D perhaps matching TRBD2 (6 bases). V lost 1 base to trimming and J lost 3 bases, with 13 bases between them. This CDR3 spans 15 amino acids. Per the germline V gene, CDR1 is SNHLY and CDR2 is FYNNEI. CDR3 in amino acids: CASSEERAGYYEQYF. The DNA for the CDR3 is TGTGCCAGCAGTGAAGAACGGGCGGGATACTACGAGCAGTACTTC.

In its sample, this clonotype was seen a few times. The gene calls are TRBV4-1 and TRBJ1-5; TRBD1 aligns across 9 bases. V dropped 3 bases and J dropped 4; count of bases not matched to a gene: 7. Germline V gene sequence: CDR1 MGHRA, CDR2 YSYEKL. The CDR3 covers 16 residues. The DNA for the CDR3 is TGCGCCAGCAGCCAGTCGGGGACAGGGACTAATCAGCCCCAGCATTTT. It yields the protein CASSQSGTGTNQPQHF.

The V call is TRBV28, the J call TRBJ1-2; D call uncertain. Trimming removed 3 bases at V and 2 bases at J, with 10 bases between. Germline-derived CDR1 and CDR2 are MDHEN and SYDVKM. This CDR3 has 14 amino acids. CDR3 protein: CASSLRASNYGYTF. CDR3 coding DNA: TGTGCCAGCAGTTTGAGGGCATCAAACTATGGCTACACCTTC.

A few counts support this clonotype. V is TRBV10-3 and J is TRBJ2-5, with 9 bases fitting TRBD2. J gave up 5 bases and V 6 bases, and 7 bases lay outside the gene matches. The CDR3 covers 14 residues. CDR1 ENHRY and CDR2 SYGVKD come from the germline V gene. CDR3 amino acids: CAISLVAGVETQYF. As DNA, the CDR3 is TGTGCCATCAGCCTAGTAGCGGGAGTCGAGACCCAGTACTTC.

This clonotype was seen at least ten times. The chain has TRBV28 and TRBJ1-4; D may be TRBD1 (5 bases). Germline V gene data show CDR1 as MDHEN and CDR2 as SYDVKM. Trimming took 3 bases from V and 6 from J, leaving 11 bases between them. The CDR3 has 14 amino acids. CDR3 loop: CASSLGGIYEKLFF. DNA of the CDR3: TGTGCCAGCAGTTTGGGGGGTATATATGAAAAACTGTTTTTT.

This clonotype was seen ten or more times. V is TRBV10-3 and J is TRBJ1-5, with 9 nucleotides matching TRBD1. The CDR3 has 14 residues. CDR1 ENHRY and CDR2 SYGVKD come from the germline V gene. V lost 6 bases and J lost 5; bases outside the gene matches: 5. The CDR3 reads CAISRTGVDQPQHF. For the CDR3, the DNA is TGTGCCATCAGCCGGACAGGGGTGGATCAGCCCCAGCATTTT.

The chain has TRBV6-2 or TRBV6-3 and TRBJ2-1; 12 bases line up with TRBD2. CDR3 length: 17 amino acids. After removal of 6 bases from V and 7 bases from J, the junction contained 13 bases not matched to a gene. Germline CDR1 is MNHEY and CDR2 is SVGEGT. The CDR3 loop is CASSLASGRAEENEQFF. The CDR3 coding sequence is TGTGCCAGCAGCCTAGCTAGCGGGAGGGCCGAGGAGAATGAGCAGTTCTTC.

The chain links TRBV20-1 to TRBJ2-7; no reliable D call. The CDR3 is 13 residues long. V gave up 6 bases and J gave up 4 bases, with 16 bases separating them. Germline V CDR1 and CDR2: DFQATT, SNEGSKA (reference sequence). The CDR3 loop reads CSARLIQYYEQYF. The CDR3 nucleotides read TGCAGTGCCCGCTTAATACAATATTACGAGCAGTACTTC.

The gene calls are TRBV28 and TRBJ2-3; 14 bases are a match to TRBD2. Germline trimming cut 6 bases from V and 6 bases from J; bases unmatched to any gene: 5. The CDR3 runs to 15 residues. Germline CDR1 and CDR2: MDHEN and SYDVKM. CDR3 region: CASRTSGRAGDTQYF. CDR3 DNA: TGTGCCAGCAGGACTAGCGGGAGGGCAGGGGATACGCAGTATTTT.

The chain uses TRBV3-1 and TRBJ1-1; no definite D call. Germline CDR1 and CDR2: LGHDT and YNNKEL (reference sequence). The V gene lost 6 bases and the J gene lost 4 bases, with 15 bases spanning the gap. CDR3 length: 14 amino acids. The CDR3 protein is CASSPAASGTEAFF. The DNA of the CDR3 is TGTGCCAGCAGTCCTGCGGCTTCGGGCACTGAAGCTTTCTTT. Variable domain in full (rest from reference TRBV3-1 and TRBJ1-1): DTAVSQTPKYLVTQMGNDKSIKCEQNLGHDTMYWYKQDSKKFLKIMFSYNNKELIINETVPNRFSPKSPDKAHLNLHINSLELGDSAVYFCASSPAASGTEAFFGQGTRLTVV.

The sample holds many counts of this clonotype. This chain links TRBV28 with TRBJ1-5; D may be TRBD1 (6 bases). CDR3 length: 17 residues. The V end lost 6 bases, the J end lost 10 bases, and 28 bases lay between the germline ends. Germline V gene lookup returns CDR1 MDHEN and CDR2 SYDVKM. CDR3 DNA: TGTGCCAGCAGACTTTACCATGCAACAGGGCCGTCAATCCCCCAGCATTTT. Residues: CASRLYHATGPSIPQHF.

J is TRBJ2-2 and V is TRBV30, with no clear D. Germline V gene sequence: CDR1 GTSNPN, CDR2 SVGIG (reference sequence). V lost 4 bases to trimming and J lost 2 bases, with 14 bases between them. CDR3 length: 15 amino acids. Here the CDR3 DNA reads TGTGCCTGGAAAAGAAGCGCCTCTAACACCGGGGAGCTGTTTTTT. Translating gives CAWKRSASNTGELFF.

This clonotype came up many times. V usage is TRBV20-1 and J usage is TRBJ2-5; D could derive from TRBD1 or TRBD2 (5 bases each). V lost 3 bases and J lost 4, with 6 bases in between. The CDR3 contains 11 residues. Germline CDR1 and CDR2: DFQATT and SNEGSKA (reference sequence). The CDR3 nucleotides read TGCAGTGCTAGTGGGGGAGAGACCCAGTACTTC. This translates into CSASGGETQYF.

The CDR3 sequence: CASSLLGSGGEQFF. The CDR3 region has the DNA TGTGCCAGCAGTTTATTAGGCAGCGGGGGAGAGCAGTTCTTC. This chain joins TRBV27 and TRBJ2-1, with 8 bases matching TRBD2. Germline lookup yields CDR1 MNHEY and CDR2 SMNVEV (reference sequence). J was trimmed by 10 bases and V by 1 base; bases with no gene match: 6. There are 14 residues in the CDR3.

A word on this clonotype: Relative to the germline gene, one junction end is altered; a read error may explain this. The chain employs TRBV7-8 and TRBJ2-2, with a weak D call TRBD2 (7 bases). This CDR3 spans 21 amino acids. Germline assignment: CDR1 SGHVS and CDR2 FQNEAQ. The CDR3 is CASSVRLAGVYQDPNAGELFF. The CDR3, as DNA: TGTGCCAGCAGCGTACGACTAGCAGGGGTATACCAAGATCCGAACGCCGGGGAGCTGTTTTTT.

This clonotype was observed many times. The chain combines TRBV6-9 with TRBJ1-4, with D unclear. The CDR3 contains 15 residues. Germline V CDR1 and CDR2: MNHGY, SVAAGI. V lost 3 bases and J 5 bases, leaving 13 bases between the germline ends. CDR3 region: CASSYSAGMNEKLFF. CDR3 bases: TGTGCCAGCAGTTACTCTGCAGGAATGAATGAAAAACTGTTTTTT.

The rearrangement uses TRBV20-1 and TRBJ2-7, with D perhaps TRBD1 or TRBD2 (6 bases each). This CDR3 has 12 residues. The V gene's germline CDR1 is DFQATT and CDR2 SNEGSKA (reference sequence). The V and J ends lost 3 bases and 12 bases respectively, with 18 bases between them. CDR3 protein: CSAREGTGARYF. The CDR3 DNA sequence: TGCAGTGCTAGGGAGGGGACGGGGGCACGGTACTTC.

This clonotype came up many times. The chain employs TRBV12-3 or TRBV12-4 and TRBJ2-7, with 10 bases that match TRBD1. Unmatched junction bases numbered 10, after V lost 5 bases and J lost 0 bases. The CDR3 length is 17 residues. CDR3 loop: CASSGGDRGPPSYEQYF. The CDR3 region has the DNA TGTGCCAGCAGTGGGGGCGACAGGGGGCCCCCCTCCTACGAGCAGTACTTC.

This clonotype showed up just a few times. The rearrangement joins TRBV28 to TRBJ2-7; D is undetermined. This CDR3 region has 14 residues. Trimming shortened V by 8 bases and J by 2 bases, and 16 bases separated the two germline ends. The germline V gene has CDR1 MDHEN and CDR2 SYDVKM. CDR3 sequence reads: CASSPDRVAYEQYF. The CDR3 coding sequence is TGTGCCAGCTCTCCGGACCGGGTAGCCTACGAGCAGTACTTC.